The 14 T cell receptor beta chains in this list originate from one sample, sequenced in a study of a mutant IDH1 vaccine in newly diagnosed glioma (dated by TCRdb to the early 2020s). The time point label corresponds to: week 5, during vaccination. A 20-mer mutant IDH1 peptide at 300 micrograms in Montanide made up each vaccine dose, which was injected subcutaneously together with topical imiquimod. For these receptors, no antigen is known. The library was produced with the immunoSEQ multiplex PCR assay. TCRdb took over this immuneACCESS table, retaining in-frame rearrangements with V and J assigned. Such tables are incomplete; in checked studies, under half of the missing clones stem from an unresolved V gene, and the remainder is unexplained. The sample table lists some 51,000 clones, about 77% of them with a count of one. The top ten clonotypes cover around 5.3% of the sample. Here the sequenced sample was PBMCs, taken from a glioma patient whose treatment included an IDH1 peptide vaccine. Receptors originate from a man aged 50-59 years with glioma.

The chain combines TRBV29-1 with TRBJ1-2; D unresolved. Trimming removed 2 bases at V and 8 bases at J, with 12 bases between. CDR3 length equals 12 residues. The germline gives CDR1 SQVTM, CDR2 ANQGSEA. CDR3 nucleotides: TGCAGCGTTGAAAGGCGCCCTCGGGGCTACACCTTC. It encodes CSVERRPRGYTF.

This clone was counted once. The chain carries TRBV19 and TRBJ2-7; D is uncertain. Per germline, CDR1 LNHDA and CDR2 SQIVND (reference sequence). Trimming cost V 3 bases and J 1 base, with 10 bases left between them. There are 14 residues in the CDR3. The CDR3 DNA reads TGTGCCAGTAGTATCACGGACGCATCCTACGAGCAGTACTTC. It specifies CASSITDASYEQYF.

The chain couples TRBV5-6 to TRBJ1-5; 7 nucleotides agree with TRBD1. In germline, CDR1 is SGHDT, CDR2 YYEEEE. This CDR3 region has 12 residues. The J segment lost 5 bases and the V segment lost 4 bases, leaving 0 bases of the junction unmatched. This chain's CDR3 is CASSQGDQPQHF. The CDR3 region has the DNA TGTGCCAGCAGCCAGGGGGATCAGCCCCAGCATTTT. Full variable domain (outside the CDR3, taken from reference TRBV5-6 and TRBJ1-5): DAGVTQSPTHLIKTRGQQVTLRCSPKSGHDTVSWYQQALGQGPQFIFQYYEEEERQRGNFPDRFSGHQFPNYSSELNVNALLLGDSALYLCASSQGDQPQHFGDGTRLSIL.

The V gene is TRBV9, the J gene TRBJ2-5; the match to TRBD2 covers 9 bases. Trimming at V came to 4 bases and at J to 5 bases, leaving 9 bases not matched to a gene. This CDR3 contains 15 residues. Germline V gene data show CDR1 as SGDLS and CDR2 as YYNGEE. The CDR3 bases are TGTGCCAGCAGCCCGCGGGGGGGCCTGCACGAGACCCAGTACTTC. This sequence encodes CASSPRGGLHETQYF.

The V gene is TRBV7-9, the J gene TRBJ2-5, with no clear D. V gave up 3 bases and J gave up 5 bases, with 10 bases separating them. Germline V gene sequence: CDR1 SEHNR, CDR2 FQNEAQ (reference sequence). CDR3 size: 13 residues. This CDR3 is CASSFINWETQYF. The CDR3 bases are TGTGCCAGCAGCTTCATAAATTGGGAGACCCAGTACTTC.

The CDR3 nucleotides read TGTGCCAGCAGTGACTCGCGGGGGGGCCCCCGGGATACGCAGTATTTT. This gives the protein CASSDSRGGPRDTQYF. The chain combines TRBV6-4 with TRBJ2-3, with TRBD2 matching 9 bases. The junction had 7 bases not matched to a gene; V was cut back by 0 bases and J by 6 bases. Germline lookup yields CDR1 MRHNA and CDR2 SNTAGT. The CDR3 is 16 amino acids.

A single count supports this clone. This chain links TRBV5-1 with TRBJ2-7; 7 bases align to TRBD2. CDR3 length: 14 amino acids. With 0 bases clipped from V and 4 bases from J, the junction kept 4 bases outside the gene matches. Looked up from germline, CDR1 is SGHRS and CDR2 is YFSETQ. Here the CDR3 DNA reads TGCGCCAGCAGCTTGGGGGGAGGGCCTTACGAGCAGTACTTC. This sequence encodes CASSLGGGPYEQYF.

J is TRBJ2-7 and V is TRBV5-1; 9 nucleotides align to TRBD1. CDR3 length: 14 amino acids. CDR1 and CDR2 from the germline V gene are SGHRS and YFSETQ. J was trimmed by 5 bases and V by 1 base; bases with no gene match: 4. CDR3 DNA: TGCGCCAGCAGCTTGAACAGGGGGCGGGACGAGCAGTACTTC. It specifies CASSLNRGRDEQYF.

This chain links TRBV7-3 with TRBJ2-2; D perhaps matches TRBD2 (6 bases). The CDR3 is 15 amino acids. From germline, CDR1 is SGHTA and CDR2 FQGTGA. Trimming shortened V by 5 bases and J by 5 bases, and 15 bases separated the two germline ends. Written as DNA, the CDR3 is TGTGCCAGCAGCCCTGAGCGGAGGGAAACCGGGGAGCTGTTTTTT. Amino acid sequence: CASSPERRETGELFF. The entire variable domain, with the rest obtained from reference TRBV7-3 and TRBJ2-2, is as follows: GAGVSQTPSNKVTEKGKYVELRCDPISGHTALYWYRQSLGQGPEFLIYFQGTGAADDSGLPNDRFFAVRPEGSVSTLKIQRTERGDSAVYLCASSPERRETGELFFGEGSRLTVL.

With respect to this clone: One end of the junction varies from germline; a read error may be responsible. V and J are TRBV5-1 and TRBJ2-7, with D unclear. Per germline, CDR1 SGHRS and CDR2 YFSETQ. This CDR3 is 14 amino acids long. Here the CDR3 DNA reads TGCGCCAGCAGCCCCTCCGGTGGCAGCCAAGGCCAGGACTTC. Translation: CASSPSGGSQGQDF.

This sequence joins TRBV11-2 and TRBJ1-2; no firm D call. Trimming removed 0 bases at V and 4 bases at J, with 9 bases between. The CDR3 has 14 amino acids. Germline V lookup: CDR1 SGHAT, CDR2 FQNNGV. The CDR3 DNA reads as TGTGCCAGCAGCTTAGATCAAGGGTTCTATGGCTACACCTTC. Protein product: CASSLDQGFYGYTF.

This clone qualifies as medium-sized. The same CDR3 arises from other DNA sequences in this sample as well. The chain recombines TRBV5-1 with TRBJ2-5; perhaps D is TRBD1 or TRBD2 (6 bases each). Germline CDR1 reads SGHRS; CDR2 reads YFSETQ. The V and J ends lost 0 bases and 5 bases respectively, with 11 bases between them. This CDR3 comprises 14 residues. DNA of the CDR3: TGCGCCAGCAGCTTGGTGGGGGGCCAGGAGACCCAGTACTTC. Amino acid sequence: CASSLVGGQETQYF.

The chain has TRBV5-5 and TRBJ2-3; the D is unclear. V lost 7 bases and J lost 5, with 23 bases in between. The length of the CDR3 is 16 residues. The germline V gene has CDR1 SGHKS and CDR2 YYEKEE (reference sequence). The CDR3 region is CASGRETIKARDTQYF. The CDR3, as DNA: TGTGCCAGCGGTCGTGAGACAATCAAGGCAAGAGATACGCAGTATTTT.

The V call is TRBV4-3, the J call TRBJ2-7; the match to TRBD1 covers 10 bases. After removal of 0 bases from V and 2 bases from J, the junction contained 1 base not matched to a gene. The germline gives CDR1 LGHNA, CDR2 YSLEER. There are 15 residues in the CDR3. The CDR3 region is CASSQEGQGAYEQYF. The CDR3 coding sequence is TGCGCCAGCAGCCAAGAAGGACAGGGGGCCTACGAGCAGTACTTC.